The next 28 T cell receptor beta chains were all read from a single sample in a study of T cell repertoires in cytomegalovirus infection. Each CDR3 protein gets one entry after TCRdb re-called the reads with MiXCR. The sample shows 290,000 or so distinct CDR3 sequences, roughly 25% of them seen only once. Material: PBMCs. The origin of the receptors is a human donor in good health (CMV status not recorded). Some clones in this sample may be carry-over from other donors' samples.

The chain combines TRBV7-3 with TRBJ2-7; D gene unclear. CDR3 length: 13 amino acids. The V gene lost 2 bases and the J gene lost 7 bases, with 12 bases spanning the gap. CDR1 SGHTA and CDR2 FQGTGA come from the germline V gene. In DNA, the CDR3 is TGTGCCAGCAGCTTAGGACCGACGGAGGAGCAGTACTTC. Its translation is CASSLGPTEEQYF.

DNA for the CDR3: TGTGCCGCAGGGGAAGGCTACGAGCAGTACTTC. It specifies CAAGEGYEQYF. The chain combines TRBV12-3 or TRBV12-4 with TRBJ2-7, with D perhaps TRBD1 (6 bases). The CDR3 totals 11 residues. The V gene lost 11 bases and the J gene lost 3 bases, with 11 bases spanning the gap.

This clonotype was detected a few times. The chain recombines TRBV6-5 with TRBJ2-5; D is perhaps TRBD1 (5 bases). Per germline, CDR1 MNHEY and CDR2 SVGAGI. V lost 1 base to trimming and J lost 1 base, with 10 bases between them. The CDR3 consists of 15 residues. The CDR3 protein is CASSYWAGLQETQYF. Here the CDR3 DNA reads TGTGCCAGCAGTTACTGGGCAGGGCTCCAAGAGACCCAGTACTTC.

This clonotype was detected ten times or more. DNA for the CDR3: TGTGCCAGCAGCTGGGGACAGCAAGAGACCCAGTACTTC. It yields the protein CASSWGQQETQYF. The chain combines TRBV7-2 with TRBJ2-5; TRBD1 agrees at 7 bases. J was trimmed by 2 bases and V by 4 bases; bases with no gene match: 1. Germline V CDR1 and CDR2: SGHTA, FQGNSA. This CDR3 spans 13 amino acids.

The chain carries TRBV6-2 or TRBV6-3 and TRBJ2-3; possible D gene TRBD2, 5 bases. V was pared by 2 bases and J by 8 bases, with 8 bases between. Per germline, CDR1 MNHEY and CDR2 SVGEGT. The CDR3 sequence is 12 residues long. CDR3 in amino acids: CASSYAAGTQYF. In DNA, the CDR3 is TGTGCCAGCAGTTACGCCGCGGGTACGCAGTATTTT.

The rearrangement uses TRBV28 and TRBJ2-5; D is possibly TRBD1 or TRBD2 (6 bases each). V gave up 5 bases and J gave up 2 bases, with 12 bases separating them. The CDR3 is 14 amino acids. Germline loops: CDR1 MDHEN, CDR2 SYDVKM. The CDR3 loop is CASSPGDSQETQYF. CDR3 nucleotide sequence: TGTGCCAGCAGTCCAGGGGACTCTCAAGAGACCCAGTACTTC.

This clonotype was seen a handful of times. The CDR3 loop reads CASSRIRGPHEQYF. The CDR3 nucleotides are TGTGCCAGCAGCCGGATCAGGGGGCCCCACGAGCAGTACTTC. This chain uses TRBV28 with TRBJ2-7; 8 bases fit TRBD1. With V trimmed by 6 bases and J by 5 bases, 9 bases remained unmatched. This CDR3 spans 14 amino acids. Germline V gives CDR1 MDHEN, CDR2 SYDVKM.

This clonotype was seen ten or more times. The gene calls are TRBV12-3 or TRBV12-4 and TRBJ1-5; 7 bases map to TRBD1. The CDR3 contains 13 residues. The V and J ends lost 6 bases and 4 bases, in that order; junction bases with no gene match: 3. CDR3 DNA sequence: TGTGCCAGCAGGGGGACAGTTAATCAGCCCCAGCATTTT. This codes for CASRGTVNQPQHF.

In nucleotides, the CDR3 is TGTGCCAGCAGCCTCGTGACATTAGTTGAGGCTAGGTCCCAGTACTTC. As protein: CASSLVTLVEARSQYF. The rearrangement joins TRBV3-1 to TRBJ2-5; D uncertain. Trimming removed 4 bases from V and 9 bases from J, with 24 bases in between. The CDR3 has 16 amino acids. The germline V gene encodes CDR1 LGHDT and CDR2 YNNKEL (reference sequence).

This clonotype came up many times. This chain connects TRBV7-9 to TRBJ1-1; D gene ambiguous. Looked up from germline, CDR1 is SEHNR and CDR2 is FQNEAQ (reference sequence). The CDR3 consists of 13 residues. Between the trimmed V and J ends, which lost 5 bases and 1 base, there was a span of 8 bases. The CDR3 protein is CASSLYGNTEAFF. CDR3 nucleotides: TGTGCCAGCAGCCTATACGGGAACACTGAAGCTTTCTTT.

The J gene is TRBJ2-3, the V gene TRBV12-3 or TRBV12-4; D tentatively reads TRBD1 or TRBD2 (5 bases each). This CDR3 comprises 16 residues. Trimming left V 6 bases short and J 5 bases short, with 21 bases between. Written as DNA, the CDR3 is TGTGCCAGCAGCCCCCTGAGGGGAGCCGCGGGAGATACGCAGTATTTT. Its protein product is CASSPLRGAAGDTQYF.

The sample holds many counts of this clonotype. The CDR3, as DNA: TGTGCCAGCAGCTTAGAGACTAGCGTTAACAATGAGCAGTTCTTC. Protein: CASSLETSVNNEQFF. The chain couples TRBV7-2 to TRBJ2-1; 8 bases line up with TRBD2. The V gene's germline CDR1 is SGHTA and CDR2 FQGNSA. This CDR3 contains 15 residues. V shed 1 base, J shed 5 bases, and the junction held 4 bases outside the gene matches.

This clonotype has ten or more counts. The rearrangement uses TRBV7-2 and TRBJ2-3; D tentatively fits TRBD1 or TRBD2 (5 bases each). The CDR3 runs to 15 residues. Germline V gene sequence: CDR1 SGHTA, CDR2 FQGNSA. The V end was cut by 5 bases, the J end by 6 bases, with 18 bases between. The CDR3 here is CASSLTGPQGDTQYF. The CDR3 DNA is TGTGCCAGCAGCCTCACGGGACCCCAGGGCGATACGCAGTATTTT.

The chain couples TRBV7-9 to TRBJ1-1; D may be TRBD1 (5 bases). This CDR3 has 15 residues. Trimming removed 3 bases from V and 4 bases from J, with 15 bases in between. Per germline, CDR1 SEHNR and CDR2 FQNEAQ (reference sequence). The CDR3 loop reads CASSFGGQGSTEAFF. Here the CDR3 DNA reads TGTGCCAGCAGCTTCGGTGGGCAGGGTAGCACTGAAGCTTTCTTT.

The CDR3 loop reads CASSPGDSWTYEQYF. The DNA for the CDR3 is TGCGCCAGCAGCCCGGGGGACAGTTGGACCTACGAGCAGTACTTC. J is TRBJ2-7 and V is TRBV5-1; TRBD1 is a possible D gene (7 bases). The CDR3 is made up of 15 amino acids. V dropped 4 bases and J dropped 2 bases, with 16 bases sitting between them. Germline V CDR1 and CDR2: SGHRS, YFSETQ.

This clonotype was seen many times. The V call is TRBV7-6, the J call TRBJ1-5, with 7 bases identical to TRBD1. In germline, CDR1 is SGHVS, CDR2 FNYEAQ. The junction had 11 bases not matched to a gene; V was cut back by 3 bases and J by 9 bases. The CDR3 spans 15 residues. The DNA of the CDR3 is TGTGCCAGCAGCTTCGGGACCGGGCAGGGGGGGCCCCAGCATTTT. Its translation: CASSFGTGQGGPQHF. Based on the CDR3 plus reference TRBV7-6 and TRBJ1-5, the full variable domain is GAGVSQSPRYKVTKRGQDVALRCDPISGHVSLYWYRQALGQGPEFLTYFNYEAQQDKSGLPNDRFSAERPEGSISTLTIQRTEQRDSAMYRCASSFGTGQGGPQHFGDGTRLSIL.

This clonotype has only a few counts. V usage is TRBV7-2 and J usage is TRBJ2-3, with TRBD1 matching 9 bases. V gave up 2 bases and J gave up 5 bases; unmatched junction bases: 8. CDR3 length equals 16 residues. Germline V gene sequence: CDR1 SGHTA, CDR2 FQGNSA. The CDR3 DNA reads as TGTGCCAGCAGCTTAATTTGGACAGGGGTTCAAGATACGCAGTATTTT. Residues: CASSLIWTGVQDTQYF.

This clonotype was seen a few times. This chain links TRBV12-3 or TRBV12-4 with TRBJ2-7; D tentatively fits TRBD1 or TRBD2 (5 bases each). V lost 7 bases to trimming and J lost 3 bases, with 16 bases between them. There are 14 residues in the CDR3. The CDR3 is CASTPPGPHYEQYF. The CDR3 nucleotides are TGTGCCAGCACGCCCCCGGGGCCCCACTACGAGCAGTACTTC.

Only a few counts were recorded for this clonotype. The chain joins TRBV2 to TRBJ2-7, with D uncertain. V shed 2 bases and J shed 2 bases, with 10 bases lying between them. CDR3 size: 14 residues. Germline CDR1 is SNHLY and CDR2 is FYNNEI. The CDR3: CASSESGTPYEQYF. In nucleotides, the CDR3 is TGTGCCAGCAGTGAAAGTGGCACCCCCTACGAGCAGTACTTC.

The chain couples TRBV5-1 to TRBJ1-5, with 8 bases that match TRBD1. CDR3 size: 16 residues. From germline, CDR1 is SGHRS and CDR2 YFSETQ. With 0 bases clipped from V and 2 bases from J, the junction kept 4 bases outside the gene matches. This chain's CDR3 is CASSLEATGGNQPQHF. The CDR3 coding sequence is TGCGCCAGCAGCTTGGAAGCGACAGGGGGCAATCAGCCCCAGCATTTT. Based on the CDR3 plus reference TRBV5-1 and TRBJ1-5, the full variable domain is KAGVTQTPRYLIKTRGQQVTLSCSPISGHRSVSWYQQTPGQGLQFLFEYFSETQRNKGNFPGRFSGRQFSNSRSEMNVSTLELGDSALYLCASSLEATGGNQPQHFGDGTRLSIL.

This clonotype was detected ten times or more. The rearrangement joins TRBV7-2 to TRBJ2-7, with 8 bases identical to TRBD2. The CDR3 consists of 15 residues. V dropped 5 bases and J dropped 4; count of bases not matched to a gene: 10. Germline V lookup: CDR1 SGHTA, CDR2 FQGNSA. The CDR3: CASSRLLADPYEQYF. DNA for the CDR3: TGTGCCAGCAGCCGATTACTAGCGGATCCATACGAGCAGTACTTC. Based on the CDR3 plus reference TRBV7-2 and TRBJ2-7, the full variable domain is GAGVSQSPSNKVTEKGKDVELRCDPISGHTALYWYRQSLGQGLEFLIYFQGNSAPDKSGLPSDRFSAERTGGSVSTLTIQRTQQEDSAVYLCASSRLLADPYEQYFGPGTRLTVT.

The V and J genes are TRBV20-1 and TRBJ2-3; perhaps TRBD2 as D (6 bases). The CDR3 loop spans 13 amino acids. The V gene's germline CDR1 is DFQATT and CDR2 SNEGSKA (reference sequence). V lost 7 bases and J 3 bases, leaving 14 bases between the germline ends. CDR3 loop: CSGPERVTDTQYF. The CDR3 DNA follows: TGCAGTGGCCCGGAGCGGGTGACAGATACGCAGTATTTT.

This clonotype has ten or more counts. Here the CDR3 reads CASSGQGTASDTQYF. The CDR3 DNA reads TGTGCCAGCAGCGGACAAGGGACGGCAAGCGATACGCAGTATTTT. This chain connects TRBV7-3 to TRBJ2-3; D may correspond to TRBD1 or TRBD2 (5 bases each). Germline assignment: CDR1 SGHTA and CDR2 FQGTGA. V lost 5 bases to trimming and J lost 6 bases, with 18 bases between them. This CDR3 contains 15 residues.

About this clonotype itself: A much bigger clone sits one base away, suggesting this may be a read error. The chain combines TRBV7-2 with TRBJ2-3; perhaps TRBD1 as D (6 bases). The CDR3 length is 16 residues. Between the trimmed V and J ends, which lost 8 bases and 4 bases, there was a span of 22 bases. Germline V gene sequence: CDR1 SGHTA, CDR2 FQGNSA. Here the CDR3 reads CASGKVGARVADTQYF. The CDR3 bases are TGTGCCAGCGGCAAAGTGGGGGCACGGGTGGCAGATACGCAGTATTTT.

The rearrangement uses TRBV6-2 or TRBV6-3 and TRBJ2-2, with D perhaps TRBD2 (6 bases). CDR1 is MNHEY, CDR2 SVGEGT, per germline. CDR3 size: 15 residues. The V end lost 5 bases, the J end lost 6 bases, and 16 bases lay between the germline ends. The CDR3 loop reads CASSKAGPGAGELFF. The CDR3 region has the DNA TGTGCCAGCAGTAAGGCGGGCCCGGGGGCCGGGGAGCTGTTTTTT.

The sample holds a few counts of this clonotype. For the CDR3, the DNA is TGTGCCAGCAGTTCCCCCCAGGGATCGGAGACCCAGTACTTC. This gives the protein CASSSPQGSETQYF. The rearrangement uses TRBV28 and TRBJ2-5; perhaps TRBD1 as D (5 bases). CDR1 is MDHEN and CDR2 is SYDVKM in the germline V gene. The V and J ends lost 4 bases and 5 bases respectively, with 14 bases between them. This CDR3 region has 14 residues.

This clonotype was found many times. The rearrangement uses TRBV5-1 and TRBJ1-1, with 8 bases lining up with TRBD1. The trim removed 0 bases at V and 1 base at J, leaving 2 bases unmatched. The CDR3 is 15 residues long. In germline, CDR1 is SGHRS, CDR2 YFSETQ. CDR3 in amino acids: CASSLAGGENTEAFF. The CDR3 coding sequence is TGCGCCAGCAGCTTGGCAGGGGGCGAGAACACTGAAGCTTTCTTT. The full variable domain, completed using reference TRBV5-1 and TRBJ1-1, is KAGVTQTPRYLIKTRGQQVTLSCSPISGHRSVSWYQQTPGQGLQFLFEYFSETQRNKGNFPGRFSGRQFSNSRSEMNVSTLELGDSALYLCASSLAGGENTEAFFGQGTRLTVV.

The rearrangement joins TRBV28 to TRBJ1-5; the D gene is possibly TRBD1 (6 bases). Trimming removed 2 bases from V and 1 base from J, with 12 bases in between. Per the germline V gene, CDR1 is MDHEN and CDR2 is SYDVKM. The CDR3 runs to 16 residues. The CDR3 nucleotides are TGTGCCAGCAGTTTACCCGACAGGTTGAGCAATCAGCCCCAGCATTTT. Translating it yields CASSLPDRLSNQPQHF.